Sequencing of this T cell receptor (beta chain) was carried out in a study of cytotoxic CD8 clonotypes in ibrutinib-treated CLL. Study information: Averaging across samples gave around 260,000 productive templates and roughly 90,000 productive rearrangements. Study-wide points: There were few public clonotypes, and on treatment they contracted or stayed stable. Against age-matched healthy donors, baseline clonality ran higher and tracked circulating CD8+ T-cell counts.

Around 2.2 micrograms of genomic DNA, which was extracted from cryopreserved PBMCs, served as the material used for the TCR beta libraries. For this clone: Its antigen is as yet unknown.

Germline CDR1 SQVTM, CDR2 ANQGSEA. V was cut by 0 bases and J by 11 bases, with 7 bases left in between. The CDR3 totals 10 residues. TCRdb keeps only in-frame clones here, not all; method: immunoSEQ multiplex PCR. The data hold 35,000 to 40,000 clones, with 71% observed a single time. The sample in question was PBMCs, obtained at disease progression, from a patient treated with ibrutinib. This TCR derives from a human donor with chronic lymphocytic leukemia. The V gene is TRBV29-1, the J gene TRBJ1-1; D not resolved. CDR3 residues: CSVEDLRAFF. CDR3 bases: TGCAGCGTTGAAGATCTACGGGCTTTCTTT.